The sequence of this T cell receptor beta chain was determined in a study of long-term antiretroviral therapy in people with HIV (dated by TCRdb to between 2021 and 2024). Turning to the overall study: The earliest samples were collected approximately a decade before the 2015 WHO recommendation for immediate ART, a period when ART was typically delayed until CD4 counts fell. The cohort contributed under 200 cryopreserved PBMC samples from 25 to 35 adults with confirmed HIV infection, collected serially over a mean of about six years (range 1-12). No cross-contamination during QIAcube processing was seen in test extractions of a monoclonal T-cell line run alongside a few dozen polyclonal samples. Of the 30 to 35 participants with HIV, approximately ten were female. A retrospective serial study tested whether ART initiation and durable HIV suppression were associated with changes in peripheral blood TRB repertoire composition and diversity. Overall results and qualifications from the work: Limited PBMC availability meant only the TCR beta chain was sequenced, without alpha chain pairing. A significant increase in TRB diversity was found to be associated with ART initiation, although TRB diversity was observed to remain significantly below that of transplant donor controls even after long-term ART. HIV repertoires had narrower CDR3 length ranges than controls, and the network structure suggested an antigen-experienced repertoire that shifted only slightly toward naive after ART. Inferences about post-ART repertoire changes are limited because no data were available on ART adherence, viral resistance or therapy changes. The repertoire was dominated across all time points by expanded TRB clones identified before ART initiation, although this dominance was seen to fluctuate and to decrease in many PLHIV after ART. Because pre-ART samples had limited cell numbers, unsorted PBMC were profiled rather than sorted CD4+ and CD8+ T cells. The samples span the years 2004 to 2017, and the ART regimens used may be less effective than current regimens.

Points on this clone: Which antigen it targets is not known. No base quality information exists; no much larger clone differs at one position.

The immunoSEQ hsTCRB v3.0 assay was used at survey level resolution to sequence the TRB variable region. The target sequencing depth for TRB was roughly 40,000-50,000 T-cell genomes per sample. Pooled TRB libraries were sequenced on an Illumina MiSeq with a v3 150-cycle kit. The original pipeline was this. Analysis of repertoires was carried out in R inside a reproducible Nextflow workflow spanning QC, data transformation and analysis. LymphoSeq2, an R package for AIRR-Seq data exploration, was used to implement custom analyses. After excluding a few samples that yielded fewer than 5000 total TRB sequences, approximately 180 HIV repertoires remained for analysis. Among the roughly 190 retained HIV repertoires, approximately 59 were collected before ART initiation and around 130 after ART initiation. Repertoires were downsampled to 5000 TRB nucleotide sequences, with summary statistics averaged over 100 downsampling iterations. The analysis kept only TRB sequences whose CDR3 regions were at least seven amino acids long. Diversity was measured with a Shannon entropy-derived clonality score and the Gini coefficient. In the repertoire networks, any two of the top 5000 CDR3 amino acid sequences were linked whenever the two sequences differed by an edit distance of one. For TRB CDR3 amino acid sequences, GLIPH2 was used to predict antigen specificity groups and MHC restriction. To flag known CMV, EBV, HIV or tissue antigen associations, CDR3 amino acid sequences were matched against VDJdb and McPAS-TCR. Pre-ART, post-ART and control groups were compared with Wilcoxon signed-rank tests and Holm-Bonferroni correction. TCRdb took over this immuneACCESS table, retaining in-frame rearrangements with V and J assigned. Such tables are incomplete; in checked studies, under half of the missing clones stem from an unresolved V gene, and the remainder is unexplained. V, J and clone size derive from that table, while D and trimming were established from the DNA sequence. This sample is represented by 25,000 to 30,000 clones; about 93% of them were singletons. The leading ten clones occupy about 6.4% of the sample.

To be included, a participant needed at least one PBMC sample from before ART initiation plus at least two post-ART samples. Treatment was received in the United States of America by all participants with HIV. Before DNA extraction, cryopreserved samples of about 0.9-11 million PBMC were thawed and then washed. At the time of the earliest PBMC sample for each participant with HIV, ages ranged from roughly 20 to 54 years. PBMC samples from each participant spanned 1-4 timepoints before ART initiation and 2-8 timepoints after ART initiation, with a median of 7 samples. For every participant, serial HIV viral load, CD4+ T-cell count, ART history and demographic data were obtained. A Qiagen kit on a QIAcube was used to extract genomic DNA from unsorted PBMC, with samples processed in batches of 12. The CDR3 contains 16 residues, cysteine and phenylalanine counted. Just CDR3 DNA is preserved here, 48 bases in frame from base 1. Reading the germline V gene (reference sequence) gives CDR1 LNHDA and CDR2 SQIVND. V is shortened by 3 bases, J by 1 base, and the region joining them spans 16 bases.

This clonotype was obtained from a woman in her thirties or forties with HIV. The chain is encoded by TRBV19 joined to TRBJ2-7, with a tentative D gene TRBD1 over 6 matching bases. The sample consisted of unsorted PBMCs, taken around 6.3 years after starting antiretroviral therapy. The CDR3 region: CASSMPGTTDSYEQYF. The nucleotides are TGTGCCAGTAGTATGCCCGGGACAACCGATTCCTACGAGCAGTACTTC.